The T cell receptor (beta chain) under discussion was sequenced for a study of control samples from healthy donors and cancer patients. Between the trimmed V and J ends, which lost 0 bases and 8 bases, there was a span of 7 bases. CDR3 length equals 11 residues. The V gene's germline CDR1 is SQVTM and CDR2 ANQGSEA. Measured with immunoSEQ multiplex PCR; TCRdb has only the in-frame clones, and not every one. This repertoire shows 150,000 to 200,000 clones, roughly 88% found once; its top ten account for roughly 5.3%. This receptor was identified in a young woman in good health. Specimen: blood. This chain uses TRBV29-1 with TRBJ1-2; D is uncertain. For the CDR3, the DNA is TGCAGCGTTGAAGAGGCCGGCGGCTACACCTTC. This sequence encodes CSVEEAGGYTF.